This T cell receptor (beta chain) was identified in a study of CD8 T cells in ankylosing spondylitis. Whole-study results and caveats: Reported data indicate significant enrichment of disease-linked clones within matched ankylosing spondylitis synovial fluid. A CD8+ phenotype characterized the disease-linked clones, which were relatively rare in peripheral blood.

V was pared by 3 bases and J by 6 bases, with 8 bases of the junction left unmatched. There are 15 residues in the CDR3. Germline loops: CDR1 DFQATT, CDR2 SNEGSKA (reference sequence). The TCR beta libraries were generated through quantitative 5'-RACE incorporating molecular barcodes. TCRdb independently ran MiXCR on the 5' RACE reads; one entry per CDR3 protein. Of around 180,000 distinct CDR3 sequences listed, 15% to 20% are singletons. A word on this clonotype: Its antigen is undetermined.

This clonotype originated in a male donor between 5 and 29 years old with ankylosing spondylitis or in good health (not recorded which). V usage is TRBV20-1 and J usage is TRBJ1-5; 10 bases line up with TRBD1. The sequenced sample consisted of blood, either unsorted or a sorted T cell fraction (not recorded which). CDR3 sequence reads: CSASVVGQGGQPQHF. CDR3 coding DNA: TGCAGTGCTAGTGTCGTCGGACAGGGGGGTCAGCCCCAGCATTTT.